This is a list of T cell receptor beta chains from one sample in a study of Graves' ophthalmopathy and Graves' hyperthyroidism. TCRdb passed the multiplex PCR reads through MiXCR, listing each CDR3 protein once. The sample contains just over 600,000 distinct CDR3 sequences, 22% of which appear only once. Specimen: peripheral blood. These TCRs come from a woman younger than 35 with stable Graves' hyperthyroidism. Some clones in this sample may be carry-over from other donors' samples. Both conserved end residues are part of each CDR3. D genes are given only for firm matches. The listing skips clone size in some rows; elsewhere it reads once, few, many or a size class.

clone_size: many
v_call: TRBV20-1
j_call: TRBJ2-5
d_call: NA
cdr3_nt: TGCAGTGCTAGTGGGTCCCCCCAAGCGGTTCTCGAGACCCAGTACTTC
cdr3_aa: CSASGSPQAVLETQYF

clone_size: many
v_call: TRBV6-1
j_call: TRBJ1-1
d_call: NA
cdr3_nt: TGTGCCAGCAGTCTGGATCTGGGGACTGAAGCTTTCTTT
cdr3_aa: CASSLDLGTEAFF

clone_size: many
v_call: TRBV6-2/TRBV6-3
j_call: TRBJ1-6
d_call: NA
cdr3_nt: TGTGCCAGCAGCCAACAGTTTCAGAGCTCCTATAATTCACCCCTCCACTTT
cdr3_aa: CASSQQFQSSYNSPLHF

clone_size: many
v_call: TRBV20-1
j_call: TRBJ1-1
d_call: NA
cdr3_nt: TGCAGGGCTGACTTGAACACTGAAGCTTTCTTT
cdr3_aa: CRADLNTEAFF

clone_size: few
v_call: TRBV11-1
j_call: TRBJ2-7
d_call: TRBD1
cdr3_nt: TGTGCCAGCAGCCCAAGGGGCCAGGGGGTTACCCACGAGCAGTACTTC
cdr3_aa: CASSPRGQGVTHEQYF

clone_size: many
v_call: TRBV20-1
j_call: TRBJ2-5
d_call: TRBD2
cdr3_nt: TGCAGTGCCCGACTGGGACTAGCGGGAGGGCCTCAAGAGACCCAGTACTTC
cdr3_aa: CSARLGLAGGPQETQYF

clone_size: many
v_call: TRBV28
j_call: TRBJ1-2
d_call: NA
cdr3_nt: TGTGCCAGCAGTTTGAGGAAGTTTGGCTACACCTTC
cdr3_aa: CASSLRKFGYTF

clone_size: many
v_call: TRBV6-5
j_call: TRBJ2-5
d_call: NA
cdr3_nt: TGTGCCAGCAGTCCGGACTCGATGGGGACCCAGTACTTC
cdr3_aa: CASSPDSMGTQYF

clone_size: many
v_call: TRBV6-2/TRBV6-3
j_call: TRBJ1-1
d_call: NA
cdr3_nt: TGTGCCAGCAGTTACCCTCAACAGGGTGTTGAAGCTTTCTTT
cdr3_aa: CASSYPQQGVEAFF

clone_size: NA
v_call: TRBV3-1
j_call: TRBJ2-5
d_call: NA
cdr3_nt: TGTGCCAGCAGCCAAGTTCGACAGGCCGACCAAGAGACCCAGTACTTC
cdr3_aa: CASSQVRQADQETQYF

clone_size: many
v_call: TRBV6-5
j_call: TRBJ2-7
d_call: NA
cdr3_nt: TGTGCCAGCAGCCCAGGGACCTACGAGCAGTACTTC
cdr3_aa: CASSPGTYEQYF

clone_size: few
v_call: TRBV29-1
j_call: TRBJ1-5
d_call: NA
cdr3_nt: TGCAGCGTTGGTTGGGCGCCGGGAGAAGCCCAGCATTTT
cdr3_aa: CSVGWAPGEAQHF

clone_size: many
v_call: TRBV7-2
j_call: TRBJ2-7
d_call: NA
cdr3_nt: TGTGCCAGCAGCCGCGGCGCGCAATCCTACGAGCAGTACTTC
cdr3_aa: CASSRGAQSYEQYF

clone_size: few
v_call: TRBV20-1
j_call: TRBJ1-2
d_call: TRBD1
cdr3_nt: TGCAGTGCTAGAGGGGACAGGGGTAACTATGGCTACACCTTC
cdr3_aa: CSARGDRGNYGYTF

clone_size: many
v_call: TRBV7-2
j_call: TRBJ2-6
d_call: NA
cdr3_nt: TGTGCCAGCAGCTGGTCAGTTGTCTCTGGGGCCAACGTCCTGACTTTC
cdr3_aa: CASSWSVVSGANVLTF

clone_size: many
v_call: TRBV30
j_call: TRBJ2-5
d_call: TRBD2
cdr3_nt: TGTGCCTGGGTCTTAGCGGGAGGAGAGACCCAGTACTTC
cdr3_aa: CAWVLAGGETQYF

clone_size: NA
v_call: TRBV3-1
j_call: TRBJ1-2
d_call: NA
cdr3_nt: TGTGCCAGCAGCCAAGGCGGGACGGGAAGCTACACCTTC
cdr3_aa: CASSQGGTGSYTF

clone_size: NA
v_call: TRBV7-8
j_call: TRBJ2-7
d_call: TRBD1
cdr3_nt: TGTGCCAGCAGTGGGGACAGCTTAACCTACGAGCAGTACTTC
cdr3_aa: CASSGDSLTYEQYF

clone_size: many
v_call: TRBV3-1
j_call: TRBJ1-1
d_call: NA
cdr3_nt: TGTGCCAGCAGCCAAGCCGGACTGCCCGACACTGAAGCTTTCTTT
cdr3_aa: CASSQAGLPDTEAFF

clone_size: few
v_call: TRBV18
j_call: TRBJ2-3
d_call: NA
cdr3_nt: TGTGCCAGCTCGCCCGTCATGGGATACACAGATACGCAGTATTTT
cdr3_aa: CASSPVMGYTDTQYF

clone_size: NA
v_call: TRBV29-1
j_call: TRBJ1-2
d_call: NA
cdr3_nt: TGCAGCGCCGAGGAGGGGATGGATAACTATGGCTACACCTTC
cdr3_aa: CSAEEGMDNYGYTF

clone_size: many
v_call: TRBV30
j_call: TRBJ2-7
d_call: TRBD1
cdr3_nt: TGTGCCTGGAGCCGGGACAGGGGTTACGAGCAGTACTTC
cdr3_aa: CAWSRDRGYEQYF

clone_size: many
v_call: TRBV10-3
j_call: TRBJ1-5
d_call: NA
cdr3_nt: TGTGCCATCGGAGAACAGGTCAATCAGCCCCAGCATTTT
cdr3_aa: CAIGEQVNQPQHF

clone_size: many
v_call: TRBV29-1
j_call: TRBJ1-5
d_call: NA
cdr3_nt: TGCAGCGTTGTGGACAGCCTCAATCAGCCCCAGCATTTT
cdr3_aa: CSVVDSLNQPQHF

clone_size: many
v_call: TRBV12-3/TRBV12-4
j_call: TRBJ2-7
d_call: NA
cdr3_nt: TGTGCCAGCAGTTTAGGACAGGTTGCCAGCTACGAGCAGTACTTC
cdr3_aa: CASSLGQVASYEQYF

clone_size: few
v_call: TRBV11-2
j_call: TRBJ1-1
d_call: TRBD1
cdr3_nt: TGTGCCAGCAGTAGCCAGAACAGGGGCACTGAAGCTTTCTTT
cdr3_aa: CASSSQNRGTEAFF

clone_size: NA
v_call: TRBV28
j_call: TRBJ1-1
d_call: NA
cdr3_nt: TGTGCCAGCAACCAACTGACAGCTGAAGCTTTCTTT
cdr3_aa: CASNQLTAEAFF

clone_size: NA
v_call: TRBV30
j_call: TRBJ2-7
d_call: NA
cdr3_nt: TGTGCCCTGCGGGACCGCTCCTACGAGCAGTACTTC
cdr3_aa: CALRDRSYEQYF

clone_size: many
v_call: TRBV29-1
j_call: TRBJ1-1
d_call: NA
cdr3_nt: TGCAGCGTCCCCCGGGGGGACACTGAAGCTTTCTTT
cdr3_aa: CSVPRGDTEAFF

clone_size: many
v_call: TRBV29-1
j_call: TRBJ2-7
d_call: NA
cdr3_nt: TGCAGCGTTAGAGGGGTTATGGGCTACGAGCAGTACTTC
cdr3_aa: CSVRGVMGYEQYF

clone_size: many
v_call: TRBV19
j_call: TRBJ2-2
d_call: TRBD2
cdr3_nt: TGTGCCACACGGCAGGGTTGGCTAGCGGGATCCGGGGAGCTGTTTTTT
cdr3_aa: CATRQGWLAGSGELFF

clone_size: many
v_call: TRBV20-1
j_call: TRBJ2-7
d_call: TRBD2
cdr3_nt: TGCAACCCCGCCCGACCGGGACTAGCCTACGAGCAGTACTTC
cdr3_aa: CNPARPGLAYEQYF

clone_size: NA
v_call: TRBV11-2
j_call: TRBJ1-1
d_call: NA
cdr3_nt: TGTGCCAGCAGCGATAACAGGGAAACTGAAGCTTTCTTT
cdr3_aa: CASSDNRETEAFF

clone_size: many
v_call: TRBV27
j_call: TRBJ1-1
d_call: NA
cdr3_nt: TGTGCCAGCACCCCCCTAGGAACCTCGGAGGTGAACACTGAAGCTTTCTTT
cdr3_aa: CASTPLGTSEVNTEAFF

clone_size: few
v_call: TRBV6-1
j_call: TRBJ1-1
d_call: NA
cdr3_nt: TGTGCCAGCTTAATCAGGACGAACACTGAAGCTTTCTTT
cdr3_aa: CASLIRTNTEAFF